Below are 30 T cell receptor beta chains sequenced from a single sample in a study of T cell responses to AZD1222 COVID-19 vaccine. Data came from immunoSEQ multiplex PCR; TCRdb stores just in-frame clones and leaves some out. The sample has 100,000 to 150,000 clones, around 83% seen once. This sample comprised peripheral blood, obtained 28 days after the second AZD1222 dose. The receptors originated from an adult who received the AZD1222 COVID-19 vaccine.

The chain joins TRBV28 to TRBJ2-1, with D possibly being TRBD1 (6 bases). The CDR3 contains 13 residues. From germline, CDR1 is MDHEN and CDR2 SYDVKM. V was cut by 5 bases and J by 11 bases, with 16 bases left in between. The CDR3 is CASSPYRDTKQFF. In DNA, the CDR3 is TGTGCCAGCAGTCCTTACCGGGACACCAAGCAGTTCTTC.

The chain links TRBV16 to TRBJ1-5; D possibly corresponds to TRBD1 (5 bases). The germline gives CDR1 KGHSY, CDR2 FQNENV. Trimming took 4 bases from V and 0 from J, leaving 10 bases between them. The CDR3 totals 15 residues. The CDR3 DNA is TGTGCCAGCAGCCCCCAGGGAGATAGCAATCAGCCCCAGCATTTT. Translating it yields CASSPQGDSNQPQHF. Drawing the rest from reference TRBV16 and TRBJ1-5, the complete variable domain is GEEVAQTPKHLVRGEGQKAKLYCAPIKGHSYVFWYQQVLKNEFKFLISFQNENVFDETGMPKERFSAKCLPNSPCSLEIQATKLEDSAVYFCASSPQGDSNQPQHFGDGTRLSIL.

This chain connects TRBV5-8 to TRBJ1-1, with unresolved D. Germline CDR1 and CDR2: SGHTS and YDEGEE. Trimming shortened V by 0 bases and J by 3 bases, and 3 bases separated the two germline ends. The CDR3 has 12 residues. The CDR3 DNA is TGTGCCAGCAGCTTGGTGGACACTGAAGCTTTCTTT. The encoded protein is CASSLVDTEAFF.

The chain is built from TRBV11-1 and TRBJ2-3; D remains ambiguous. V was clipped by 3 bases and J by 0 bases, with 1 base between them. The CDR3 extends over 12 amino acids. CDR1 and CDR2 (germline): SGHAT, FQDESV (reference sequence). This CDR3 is CASSFSTDTQYF. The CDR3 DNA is TGTGCCAGCAGCTTTAGCACAGATACGCAGTATTTT.

CDR3 in DNA: TGTGCCAGCAGTCAGGGACAGGGTGCTGAAAAACTGTTTTTT. Translating gives CASSQGQGAEKLFF. The chain uses TRBV28 and TRBJ1-4, with TRBD1 identical over 9 bases. J was trimmed by 7 bases and V by 5 bases; bases with no gene match: 5. The CDR3 is made up of 14 amino acids. The germline V gene has CDR1 MDHEN and CDR2 SYDVKM.

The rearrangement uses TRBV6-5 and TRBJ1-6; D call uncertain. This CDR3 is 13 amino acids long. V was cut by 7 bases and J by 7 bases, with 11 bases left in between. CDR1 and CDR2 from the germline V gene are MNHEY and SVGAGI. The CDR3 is CASKEETNSPLHF. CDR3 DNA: TGTGCCAGCAAGGAGGAGACGAATTCACCCCTCCACTTT.

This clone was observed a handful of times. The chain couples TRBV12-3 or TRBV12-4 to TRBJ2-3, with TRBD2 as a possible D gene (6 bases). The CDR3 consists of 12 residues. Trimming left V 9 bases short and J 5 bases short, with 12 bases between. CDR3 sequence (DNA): TGTGCCAGTACCGGGGGTATAGATACGCAGTATTTT. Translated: CASTGGIDTQYF.

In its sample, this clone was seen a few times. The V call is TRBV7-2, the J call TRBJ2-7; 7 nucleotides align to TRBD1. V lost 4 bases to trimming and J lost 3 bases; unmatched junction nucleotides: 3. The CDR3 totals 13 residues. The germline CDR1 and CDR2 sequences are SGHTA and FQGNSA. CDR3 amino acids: CASSSGQSYEQYF. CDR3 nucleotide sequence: TGTGCCAGCAGCTCGGGACAGAGCTACGAGCAGTACTTC.

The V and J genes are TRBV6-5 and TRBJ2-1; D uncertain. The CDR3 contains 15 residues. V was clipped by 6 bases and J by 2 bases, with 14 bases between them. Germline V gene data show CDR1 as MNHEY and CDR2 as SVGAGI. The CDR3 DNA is TGTGCCAGCAGCGCAGACGAGCTCCCCTACAATGAGCAGTTCTTC. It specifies CASSADELPYNEQFF.

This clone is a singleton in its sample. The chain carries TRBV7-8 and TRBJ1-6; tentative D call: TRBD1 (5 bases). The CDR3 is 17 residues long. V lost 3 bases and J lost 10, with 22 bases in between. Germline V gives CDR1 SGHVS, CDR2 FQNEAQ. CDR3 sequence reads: CASSLMEGLPAGSPLHF. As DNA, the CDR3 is TGTGCCAGCAGCTTGATGGAGGGGCTGCCTGCTGGGTCACCCCTCCACTTT.

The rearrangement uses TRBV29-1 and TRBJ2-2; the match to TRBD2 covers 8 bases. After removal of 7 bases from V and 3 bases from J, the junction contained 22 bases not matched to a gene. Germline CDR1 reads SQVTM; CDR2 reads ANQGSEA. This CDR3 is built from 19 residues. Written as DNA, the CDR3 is TGCAGCGCCACAAATCCGGGACTAGTCGGTTTTGGGCACACCGGGGAGCTGTTTTTT. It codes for CSATNPGLVGFGHTGELFF.

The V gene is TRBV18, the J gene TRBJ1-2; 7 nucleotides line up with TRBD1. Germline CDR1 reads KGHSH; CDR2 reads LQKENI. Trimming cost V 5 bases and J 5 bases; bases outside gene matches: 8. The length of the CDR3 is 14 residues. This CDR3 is CASSSEQGSYGYTF. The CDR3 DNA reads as TGTGCCAGCTCATCTGAACAGGGGAGTTATGGCTACACCTTC.

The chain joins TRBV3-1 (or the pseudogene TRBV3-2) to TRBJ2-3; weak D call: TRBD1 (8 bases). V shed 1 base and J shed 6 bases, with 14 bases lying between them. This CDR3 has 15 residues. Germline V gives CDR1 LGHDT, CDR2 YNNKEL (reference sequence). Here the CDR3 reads CASSQGDRGGDTQYF. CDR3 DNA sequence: TGTGCCAGCAGCCAAGGAGACAGGGGAGGGGATACGCAGTATTTT.

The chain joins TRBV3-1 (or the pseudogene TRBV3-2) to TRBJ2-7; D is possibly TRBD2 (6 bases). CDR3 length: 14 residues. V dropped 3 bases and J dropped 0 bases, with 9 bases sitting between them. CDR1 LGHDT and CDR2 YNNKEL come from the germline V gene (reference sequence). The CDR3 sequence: CASSHGGYSYEQYF. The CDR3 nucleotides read TGTGCCAGCAGCCATGGAGGGTACTCCTACGAGCAGTACTTC.

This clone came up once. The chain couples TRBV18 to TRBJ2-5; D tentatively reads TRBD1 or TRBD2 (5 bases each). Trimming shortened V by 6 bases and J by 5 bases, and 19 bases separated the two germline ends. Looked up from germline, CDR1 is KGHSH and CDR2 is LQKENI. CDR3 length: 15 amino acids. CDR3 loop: CASSPITGTVETQYF. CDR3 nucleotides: TGTGCCAGCTCGCCAATTACCGGGACCGTGGAGACCCAGTACTTC.

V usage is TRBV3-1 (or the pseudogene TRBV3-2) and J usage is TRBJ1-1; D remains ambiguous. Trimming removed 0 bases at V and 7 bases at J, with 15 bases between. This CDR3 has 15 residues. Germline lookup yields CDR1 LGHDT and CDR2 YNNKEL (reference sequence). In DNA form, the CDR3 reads TGTGCCAGCAGCCAAGATTTGGCTACCGCTAGTGAAGCTTTCTTT. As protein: CASSQDLATASEAFF.

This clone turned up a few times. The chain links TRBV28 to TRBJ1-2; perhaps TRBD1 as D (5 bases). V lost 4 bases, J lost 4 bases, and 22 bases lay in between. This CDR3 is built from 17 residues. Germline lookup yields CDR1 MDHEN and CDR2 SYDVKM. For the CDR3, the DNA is TGTGCCAGCAGTTCTAATAACGAACGGGGCCTCTTCTATGGCTACACCTTC. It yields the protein CASSSNNERGLFYGYTF.

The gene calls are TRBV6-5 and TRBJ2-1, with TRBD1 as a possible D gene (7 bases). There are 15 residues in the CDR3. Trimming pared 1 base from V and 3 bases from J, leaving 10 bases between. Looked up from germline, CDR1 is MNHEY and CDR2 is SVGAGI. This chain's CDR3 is CASSYYQGGYNEQFF. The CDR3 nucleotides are TGTGCCAGCAGTTACTACCAGGGGGGCTACAATGAGCAGTTCTTC.

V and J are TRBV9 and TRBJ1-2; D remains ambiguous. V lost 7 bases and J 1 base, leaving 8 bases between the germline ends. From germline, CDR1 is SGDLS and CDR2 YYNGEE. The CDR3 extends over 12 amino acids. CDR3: CASFSVNYGYTF. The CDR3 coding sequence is TGTGCCAGCTTCAGCGTTAACTATGGCTACACCTTC. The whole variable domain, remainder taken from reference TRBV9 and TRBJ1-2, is DSGVTQTPKHLITATGQRVTLRCSPRSGDLSVYWYQQSLDQGLQFLIQYYNGEERAKGNILERFSAQQFPDLHSELNLSSLELGDSALYFCASFSVNYGYTFGSGTRLTVV.

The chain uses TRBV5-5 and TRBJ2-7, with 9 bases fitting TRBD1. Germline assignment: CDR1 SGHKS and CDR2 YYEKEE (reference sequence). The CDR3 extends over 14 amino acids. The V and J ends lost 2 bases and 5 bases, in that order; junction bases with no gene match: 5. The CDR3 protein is CASSFGDRGNEQYF. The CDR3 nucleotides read TGTGCCAGCAGCTTCGGAGACAGGGGGAACGAGCAGTACTTC.

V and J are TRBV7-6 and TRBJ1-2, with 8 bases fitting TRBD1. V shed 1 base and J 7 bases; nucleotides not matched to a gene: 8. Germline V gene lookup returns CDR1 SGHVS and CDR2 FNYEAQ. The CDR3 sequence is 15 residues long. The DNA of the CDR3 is TGTGCCAGCAGCTTAGAGGAATCAGGGGGCTCTGGCTACACCTTC. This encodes CASSLEESGGSGYTF.

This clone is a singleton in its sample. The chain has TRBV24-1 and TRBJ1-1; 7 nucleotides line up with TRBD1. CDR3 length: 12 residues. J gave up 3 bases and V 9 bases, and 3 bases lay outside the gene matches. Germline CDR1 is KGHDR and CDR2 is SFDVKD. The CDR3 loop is CATRGQDTEAFF. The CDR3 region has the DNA TGTGCCACCCGCGGACAGGACACTGAAGCTTTCTTT.

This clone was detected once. This CDR3 is CASSDSGQGIEKLFF. In nucleotides, the CDR3 is TGTGCCAGCAGTGACTCTGGGCAGGGGATAGAAAAACTGTTTTTT. V is TRBV6-4 and J is TRBJ1-4, with a weak D call TRBD1 (6 bases). Germline assignment: CDR1 MRHNA and CDR2 SNTAGT. V was trimmed by 0 bases and J by 8 bases, leaving 13 bases between them. CDR3 length equals 15 residues.

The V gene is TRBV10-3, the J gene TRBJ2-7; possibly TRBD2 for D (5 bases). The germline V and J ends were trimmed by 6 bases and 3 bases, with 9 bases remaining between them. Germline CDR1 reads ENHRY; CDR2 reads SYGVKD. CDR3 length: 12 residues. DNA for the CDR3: TGTGCCATCAGGGGGAGAGACTACGAGCAGTACTTC. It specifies CAIRGRDYEQYF.

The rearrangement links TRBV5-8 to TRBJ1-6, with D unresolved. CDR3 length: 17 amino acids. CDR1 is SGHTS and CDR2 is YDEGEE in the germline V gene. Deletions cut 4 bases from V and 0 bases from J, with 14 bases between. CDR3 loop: CASSTERLSSYNSPLHF. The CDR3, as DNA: TGTGCCAGCAGCACGGAAAGACTCAGCTCCTATAATTCACCCCTCCACTTT.

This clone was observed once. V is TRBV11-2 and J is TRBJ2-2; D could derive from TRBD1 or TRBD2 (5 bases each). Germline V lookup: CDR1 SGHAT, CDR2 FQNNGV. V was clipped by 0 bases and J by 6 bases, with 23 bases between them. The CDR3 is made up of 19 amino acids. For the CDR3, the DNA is TGTGCCAGCAGCTTAGATCACCTCTCCGGGACGGAGATGTCCGGGGAGCTGTTTTTT. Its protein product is CASSLDHLSGTEMSGELFF.

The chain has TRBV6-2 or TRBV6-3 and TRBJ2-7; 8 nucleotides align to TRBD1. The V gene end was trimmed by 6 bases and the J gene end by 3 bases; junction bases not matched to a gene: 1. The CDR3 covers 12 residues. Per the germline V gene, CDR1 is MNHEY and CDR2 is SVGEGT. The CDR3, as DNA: TGTGCCAGCAGCGGACAGGGCTACGAGCAGTACTTC. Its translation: CASSGQGYEQYF.

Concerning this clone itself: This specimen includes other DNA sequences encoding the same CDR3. The CDR3 DNA sequence: TGTGCCAGCAGCCTCCGGGGCAACTATGGCTACACCTTC. This sequence encodes CASSLRGNYGYTF. V gene TRBV5-6 combines with J gene TRBJ1-2; possible D gene TRBD1, 5 bases. This CDR3 has 13 amino acids. Trimming cost V 4 bases and J 2 bases, with 9 bases left between them. Germline V CDR1 and CDR2: SGHDT, YYEEEE.

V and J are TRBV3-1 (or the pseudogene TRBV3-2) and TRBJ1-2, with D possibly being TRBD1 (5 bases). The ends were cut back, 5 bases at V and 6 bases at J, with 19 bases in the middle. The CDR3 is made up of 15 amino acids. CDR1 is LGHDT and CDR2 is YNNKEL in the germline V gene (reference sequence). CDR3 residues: CASSMGTPPRHGYTF. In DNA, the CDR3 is TGTGCCAGCAGCATGGGGACGCCGCCGAGGCATGGCTACACCTTC.

The CDR3 here is CASSAMLTSGRHEQYF. CDR3 bases: TGTGCCAGCAGCGCGATGCTGACTAGCGGGAGACACGAGCAGTACTTC. V and J are TRBV9 and TRBJ2-7; TRBD2 matches at 12 bases. CDR1 and CDR2 (germline): SGDLS, YYNGEE. V trimming: 3 bases; J trimming: 5 bases; junction bases outside the gene matches: 9. This CDR3 region has 16 residues.